Listed below are T cell receptor beta chains from one sample, sequenced in a study of OX40 agonist ivuxolimab in advanced cancers. TCRdb's table, derived via immunoSEQ multiplex PCR, lists solely in-frame clones and lacks some. The sample carries 60,000 to 85,000 clones, roughly nine tenths recorded once. The specimen comprised CD4+ or CD8+ T cells sorted from blood, sampled in a trial of the OX40 agonist ivuxolimab. These receptors were taken from an adult with an advanced solid tumor such as melanoma, head and neck, liver or kidney cancer. CDR3s include the opening cysteine and the closing phenylalanine or tryptophan. The order of the fields is V gene, clone size, CDR3 protein. Expanded clones are given a class, and other clones once, few, many or no size at all.

V: TRBV6-6; size: NA; CDR3: CASSSHEAVEQFF
V: TRBV7-2; size: NA; CDR3: CASSLTGITDTQYF
V: TRBV2; size: few; CDR3: CASSERQTGELFF
V: TRBV18; size: NA; CDR3: CASSPRAADEGFF
V: TRBV7-2; size: NA; CDR3: CASSRERGGREQYF
V: TRBV29-1; size: NA; CDR3: CSAVIGSGETQYF
V: TRBV30; size: NA; CDR3: CAWSNVRGIYEQYF
V: TRBV15; size: NA; CDR3: CATSSNTGGTEAFF
V: TRBV30; size: NA; CDR3: CAWSGGTNYGYTF
V: TRBV29-1; size: NA; CDR3: CSVAGQDVNIQYF
V: TRBV5-1; size: NA; CDR3: CASSLDRGFDGYTF
V: TRBV18; size: NA; CDR3: CASSPGTGGPYEQYF
V: TRBV2; size: NA; CDR3: CASSEESPTVSEKLFF
V: TRBV15; size: NA; CDR3: CATSTLGAGAGAEAFF
V: TRBV18; size: NA; CDR3: CASSPRNSGVIYEQYF
V: TRBV5-6; size: few; CDR3: CASSLGVGETQYF
V: TRBV7-8; size: NA; CDR3: CASSYAPGGQETQYF
V: TRBV11-3; size: NA; CDR3: CASSLGGQGLNTEAFF
V: TRBV9; size: NA; CDR3: CASSVGISAVYGTQYF
V: TRBV29-1; size: NA; CDR3: CSVDWDRGDIQYF
V: TRBV5-6; size: NA; CDR3: CASSSSTGAVETQYF
V: TRBV4-3; size: NA; CDR3: CASSQGEAGANVLTF
V: TRBV2; size: once; CDR3: CASSESPYPSTDTQYF
V: TRBV5-6; size: NA; CDR3: CASSLAFGSYNEQFF
V: TRBV9; size: NA; CDR3: CASSVPERPGANVLTF
V: TRBV5-1; size: NA; CDR3: CASSLAPGANTGELFF
V: TRBV7-9; size: NA; CDR3: CASSPGQNYNEQFF
V: TRBV27; size: NA; CDR3: CASSLQREGLADTQYF
V: TRBV18; size: NA; CDR3: CASSPSRPTLTGELFF
V: TRBV28; size: NA; CDR3: CATKGGGRYGYTF
V: TRBV28; size: NA; CDR3: CASSFLGTGYGYTF
V: TRBV10-3; size: once; CDR3: CAISDSGGPSYNEQFF
V: TRBV12-5; size: NA; CDR3: CASGLFPGTGELFF
V: TRBV7-8; size: NA; CDR3: CASRLAVIAEAYF
V: TRBV12-5; size: NA; CDR3: CASGSQGAQETQYF
V: TRBV27; size: NA; CDR3: CASSQFSGNTIYF
V: TRBV7-2; size: NA; CDR3: CASSPTRVQETQYF
V: TRBV7-8; size: NA; CDR3: CASSQAGPTYEQYF
V: TRBV28; size: NA; CDR3: CASSLLQGRGTYEQYF
V: TRBV30; size: NA; CDR3: CAWSLGLNTGELFF
V: TRBV7-9; size: once; CDR3: CASSFSSGAGSNSPLHF
V: TRBV28; size: NA; CDR3: CATITGADTIYF
V: TRBV28; size: NA; CDR3: CAAVGYSAYEQYF
V: TRBV10-3; size: NA; CDR3: CATQENTEAFF
V: TRBV9; size: NA; CDR3: CASSVGHQGEKLFF
V: TRBV7-2; size: NA; CDR3: CASSPRLTRTDTQYF
V: TRBV5-6; size: NA; CDR3: CASSSTGGGYTEAFF
V: TRBV6-5; size: once; CDR3: CASSYSGGRGTDTQYF
V: TRBV6-6; size: NA; CDR3: CASTYGGRSSGYTF
V: TRBV5-4; size: NA; CDR3: CASSLKLGAMTFNEKLFF
V: TRBV5-1; size: NA; CDR3: CASRDYYEQYF
V: TRBV18; size: NA; CDR3: CASSPLQGSGDEQFF
V: TRBV7-9; size: NA; CDR3: CASSSPPGFWSYNEQFF
V: TRBV6-1; size: NA; CDR3: CASSEAQPGRVGSGANVLTF
V: TRBV7-2; size: NA; CDR3: CASSLGLARDTQYF
V: TRBV18; size: NA; CDR3: CASSPLSGYEQYF
V: TRBV6-5; size: NA; CDR3: CASKYGPTDTQYF
V: TRBV5-8; size: NA; CDR3: CASSLATGPTYGYTF
V: TRBV6-1; size: NA; CDR3: CASSESFRYTNEKLFF